Listed here are 13 T cell receptor beta chains from one sample, sequenced in a study of blood T cell repertoires in COVID-19. Clones were sequenced by immunoSEQ multiplex PCR, and TCRdb holds only the in-frame ones, with some missing. The sample has around 190,000 clones, around 89% seen once. Input material: peripheral blood. The receptors were gathered from a young man who had recovered from COVID-19.

A single count supports this clone. V is TRBV7-2 and J is TRBJ1-4; TRBD1 matches 9 bases. The CDR3 length is 15 residues. Per the germline V gene, CDR1 is SGHTA and CDR2 is FQGNSA. V lost 1 base to trimming and J lost 7 bases; unmatched junction nucleotides: 4. The CDR3 loop is CASSLGGTGFEKLFF. CDR3 sequence (DNA): TGTGCCAGCAGCTTAGGCGGGACAGGGTTTGAAAAACTGTTTTTT.

This chain joins TRBV7-9 and TRBJ1-4, with D possibly being TRBD1 (6 bases). Germline assignment: CDR1 SEHNR and CDR2 FQNEAQ (reference sequence). There are 15 residues in the CDR3. V was shortened by 1 base and J by 1 base, with 7 bases between the two germline ends. In DNA, the CDR3 is TGTGCCAGCAGCTTAGGCAGGGGAACTAATGAAAAACTGTTTTTT. Translated: CASSLGRGTNEKLFF.

The gene calls are TRBV7-9 and TRBJ1-3; no reliable D call. The CDR3 runs to 15 residues. Germline CDR1 SEHNR, CDR2 FQNEAQ (reference sequence). V lost 0 bases, J lost 0 bases, and 6 bases lay in between. In nucleotides, the CDR3 is TGTGCCAGCAGCTTAGCGTCTACCTCTGGAAACACCATATATTTT. It specifies CASSLASTSGNTIYF. The entire variable domain, with the rest obtained from reference TRBV7-9 and TRBJ1-3, is as follows: DTGVSQNPRHKITKRGQNVTFRCDPISEHNRLYWYRQTLGQGPEFLTYFQNEAQLEKSRLLSDRFSAERPKGSFSTLEIQRTEQGDSAMYLCASSLASTSGNTIYFGEGSWLTVV.

This chain links TRBV2 with TRBJ1-6; tentative D call: TRBD1 (6 bases). Germline assignment: CDR1 SNHLY and CDR2 FYNNEI. This CDR3 has 14 amino acids. Trimming pared 7 bases from V and 10 bases from J, leaving 17 bases between. In DNA, the CDR3 is TGTGCCAGCACCGCACAGGGCAGGGTGTCACCCCTCCACTTT. Translating gives CASTAQGRVSPLHF. The variable domain in full, completed from reference TRBV2 and TRBJ1-6, reads EPEVTQTPSHQVTQMGQEVILRCVPISNHLYFYWYRQILGQKVEFLVSFYNNEISEKSEIFDDQFSVERPDGSNFTLKIRSTKLEDSAMYFCASTAQGRVSPLHFGNGTRLTVT.

The chain couples TRBV5-6 to TRBJ1-6; 9 bases line up with TRBD1. The CDR3 is 15 residues long. V shed 1 base and J 7 bases; nucleotides not matched to a gene: 3. CDR1 and CDR2 (germline): SGHDT, YYEEEE. CDR3 sequence: CASSLRGTGNSPLHF. CDR3 bases: TGTGCCAGCAGCTTGAGAGGGACAGGGAATTCACCCCTCCACTTT.

This chain joins TRBV7-2 and TRBJ2-1; 12 nucleotides match TRBD2. This CDR3 has 16 residues. Germline loops: CDR1 SGHTA, CDR2 FQGNSA. The V segment lost 1 base and the J segment 8 bases; nucleotides outside the gene matches: 6. The CDR3 sequence: CASSLGLAGGHYEQFF. CDR3 coding DNA: TGTGCCAGCAGCTTAGGGCTAGCGGGAGGGCACTATGAGCAGTTCTTC.

A remark on this clone: The same CDR3 arises from other DNA sequences in this sample as well. The gene calls are TRBV27 and TRBJ2-5, with TRBD1 as a possible D gene (5 bases). V dropped 3 bases and J dropped 3 bases, with 8 bases sitting between them. Germline V gene lookup returns CDR1 MNHEY and CDR2 SMNVEV (reference sequence). The CDR3 is made up of 13 amino acids. The CDR3 protein is CASSFRGKETQYF. CDR3 bases: TGTGCCAGCAGTTTTAGGGGTAAAGAGACCCAGTACTTC.

The chain couples TRBV7-8 to TRBJ2-2; D not resolved. The germline V and J ends were trimmed by 4 bases and 3 bases, with 3 bases remaining between them. The CDR3 covers 12 residues. Germline loops: CDR1 SGHVS, CDR2 FQNEAQ. The chain's CDR3 is CASSSDTGELFF. The CDR3 nucleotides are TGTGCCAGCAGCTCCGACACCGGGGAGCTGTTTTTT. Together with reference TRBV7-8 and TRBJ2-2, the CDR3 gives the full variable domain: GAGVSQSPRYKVAKRGQDVALRCDPISGHVSLFWYQQALGQGPEFLTYFQNEAQLDKSGLPSDRFFAERPEGSVSTLKIQRTQQEDSAVYLCASSSDTGELFFGEGSRLTVL.

V usage is TRBV27 and J usage is TRBJ2-1, with D uncertain. The V gene's germline CDR1 is MNHEY and CDR2 SMNVEV (reference sequence). CDR3 length: 16 amino acids. Trimming left V 1 base short and J 0 bases short, with 10 bases between. The CDR3 sequence is CASSLFQKSSYNEQFF. The CDR3 nucleotides are TGTGCCAGCAGTTTATTCCAGAAAAGCTCCTACAATGAGCAGTTCTTC.

The gene calls are TRBV6-5 and TRBJ2-2; 8 bases match TRBD2. J gave up 4 bases and V 8 bases, and 6 bases lay outside the gene matches. The CDR3 totals 14 residues. CDR1 and CDR2 (germline): MNHEY, SVGAGI. CDR3 coding DNA: TGTGCCAGCCGCTTTACTAGCGGCACCGGGGAGCTGTTTTTT. It is translated as CASRFTSGTGELFF.

This clone was counted only a few times. The gene calls are TRBV4-3 and TRBJ1-5; D is ambiguous. V lost 0 bases and J 7 bases, leaving 16 bases between the germline ends. Germline values: CDR1 LGHNA, CDR2 YSLEER. This CDR3 is 16 amino acids long. The chain's CDR3 is CASSQDVDTSGQPQHF. CDR3 nucleotides: TGCGCCAGCAGCCAAGATGTCGACACCTCGGGGCAGCCCCAGCATTTT.

This clone showed up just a few times. The genes are TRBV6-2 or TRBV6-3 and TRBJ2-7, with D possibly being TRBD2 (6 bases). The CDR3 contains 17 residues. The germline CDR1 and CDR2 sequences are MNHEY and SVGEGT. The germline V and J ends were trimmed by 6 bases and 3 bases, with 24 bases remaining between them. The CDR3 DNA is TGTGCCAGCAGCTCCATTTTTTTTCGGGGAGGTGGCTACGAGCAGTACTTC. It is translated as CASSSIFFRGGGYEQYF.

This chain links TRBV24-1 with TRBJ2-5, with 7 bases lining up with TRBD1. Unmatched junction bases numbered 6, after V lost 4 bases and J lost 2 bases. This CDR3 comprises 15 residues. CDR1 and CDR2 from the germline V gene are KGHDR and SFDVKD. In nucleotides, the CDR3 is TGTGCCACCAGTGAAGGACAGGCAGGGCAAGAGACCCAGTACTTC. It is translated as CATSEGQAGQETQYF.